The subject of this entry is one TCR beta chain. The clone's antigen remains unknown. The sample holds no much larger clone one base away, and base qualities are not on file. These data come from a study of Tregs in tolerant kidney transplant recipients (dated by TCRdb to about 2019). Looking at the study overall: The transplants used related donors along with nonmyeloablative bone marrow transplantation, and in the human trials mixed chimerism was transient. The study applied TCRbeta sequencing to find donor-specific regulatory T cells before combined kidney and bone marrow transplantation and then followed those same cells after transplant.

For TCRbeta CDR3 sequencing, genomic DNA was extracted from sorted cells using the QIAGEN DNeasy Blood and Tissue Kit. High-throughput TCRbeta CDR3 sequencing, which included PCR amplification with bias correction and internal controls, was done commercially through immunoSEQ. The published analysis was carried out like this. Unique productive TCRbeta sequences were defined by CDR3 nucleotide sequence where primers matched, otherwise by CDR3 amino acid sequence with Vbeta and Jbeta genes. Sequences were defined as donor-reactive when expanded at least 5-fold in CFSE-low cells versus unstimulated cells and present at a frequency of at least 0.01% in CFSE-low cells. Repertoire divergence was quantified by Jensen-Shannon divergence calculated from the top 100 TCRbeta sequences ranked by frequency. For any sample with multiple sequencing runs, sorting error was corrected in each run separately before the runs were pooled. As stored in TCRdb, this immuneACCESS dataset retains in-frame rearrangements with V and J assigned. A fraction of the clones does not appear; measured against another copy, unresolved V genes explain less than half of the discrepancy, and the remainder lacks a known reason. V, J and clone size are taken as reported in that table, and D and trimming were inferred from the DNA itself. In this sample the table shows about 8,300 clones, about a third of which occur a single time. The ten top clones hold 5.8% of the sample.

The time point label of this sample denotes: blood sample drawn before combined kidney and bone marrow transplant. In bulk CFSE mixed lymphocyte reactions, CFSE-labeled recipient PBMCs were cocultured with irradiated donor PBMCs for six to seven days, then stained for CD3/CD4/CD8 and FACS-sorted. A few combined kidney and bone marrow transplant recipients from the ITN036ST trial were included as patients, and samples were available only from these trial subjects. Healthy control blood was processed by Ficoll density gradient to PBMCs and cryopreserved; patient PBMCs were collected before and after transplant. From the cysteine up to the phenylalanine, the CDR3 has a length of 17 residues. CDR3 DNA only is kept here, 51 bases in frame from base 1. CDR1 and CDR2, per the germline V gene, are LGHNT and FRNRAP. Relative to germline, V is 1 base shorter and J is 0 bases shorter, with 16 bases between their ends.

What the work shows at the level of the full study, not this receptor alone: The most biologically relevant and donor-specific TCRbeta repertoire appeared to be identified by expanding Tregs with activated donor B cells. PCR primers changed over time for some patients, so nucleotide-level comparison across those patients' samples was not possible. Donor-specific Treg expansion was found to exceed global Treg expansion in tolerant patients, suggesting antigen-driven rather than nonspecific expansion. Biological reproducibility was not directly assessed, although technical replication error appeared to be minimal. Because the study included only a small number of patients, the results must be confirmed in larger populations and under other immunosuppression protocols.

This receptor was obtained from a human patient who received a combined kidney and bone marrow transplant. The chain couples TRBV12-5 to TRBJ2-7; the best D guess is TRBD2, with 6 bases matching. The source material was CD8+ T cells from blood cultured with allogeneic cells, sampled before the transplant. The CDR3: CASGLASRGRTSYEQYF. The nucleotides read TGTGCTAGTGGTTTGGCTTCACGGGGGAGGACCTCCTACGAGCAGTACTTC.